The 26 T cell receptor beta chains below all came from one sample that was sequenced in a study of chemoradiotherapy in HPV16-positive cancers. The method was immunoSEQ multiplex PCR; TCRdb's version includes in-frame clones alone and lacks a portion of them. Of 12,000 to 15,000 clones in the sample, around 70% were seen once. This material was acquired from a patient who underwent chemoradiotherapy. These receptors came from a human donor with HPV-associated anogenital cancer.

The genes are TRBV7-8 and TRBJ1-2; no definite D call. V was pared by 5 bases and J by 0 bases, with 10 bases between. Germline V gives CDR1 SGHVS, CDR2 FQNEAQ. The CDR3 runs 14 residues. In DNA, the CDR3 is TGTGCCAGCAGCCCCCGAAGTCCTAACTATGGCTACACCTTC. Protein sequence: CASSPRSPNYGYTF.

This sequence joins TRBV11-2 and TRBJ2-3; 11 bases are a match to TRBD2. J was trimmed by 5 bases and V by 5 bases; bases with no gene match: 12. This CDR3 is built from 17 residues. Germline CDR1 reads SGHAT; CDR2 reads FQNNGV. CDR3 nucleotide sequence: TGTGCCAGCAGCCTAAAGGGTAGCGGGGGGGCGAAAGATACGCAGTATTTT. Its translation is CASSLKGSGGAKDTQYF. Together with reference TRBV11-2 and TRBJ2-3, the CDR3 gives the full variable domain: EAGVAQSPRYKIIEKRQSVAFWCNPISGHATLYWYQQILGQGPKLLIQFQNNGVVDDSQLPKDRFSAERLKGVDSTLKIQPAKLEDSAVYLCASSLKGSGGAKDTQYFGPGTRLTVL.

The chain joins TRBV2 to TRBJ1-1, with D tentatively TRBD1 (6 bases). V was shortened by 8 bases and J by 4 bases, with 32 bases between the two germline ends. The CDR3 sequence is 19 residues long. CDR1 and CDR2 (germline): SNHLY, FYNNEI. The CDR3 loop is CASRKGDQGIPRVGTEAFF. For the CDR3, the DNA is TGTGCCAGCCGGAAAGGGGACCAGGGGATCCCCCGGGTAGGCACTGAAGCTTTCTTT.

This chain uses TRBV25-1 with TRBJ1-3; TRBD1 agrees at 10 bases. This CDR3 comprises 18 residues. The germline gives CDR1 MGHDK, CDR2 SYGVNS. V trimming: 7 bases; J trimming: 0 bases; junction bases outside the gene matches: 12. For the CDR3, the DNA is TGTGCCAGCACTTCCCGACCGGGACAGGGGACCTCTGGAAACACCATATATTTT. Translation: CASTSRPGQGTSGNTIYF.

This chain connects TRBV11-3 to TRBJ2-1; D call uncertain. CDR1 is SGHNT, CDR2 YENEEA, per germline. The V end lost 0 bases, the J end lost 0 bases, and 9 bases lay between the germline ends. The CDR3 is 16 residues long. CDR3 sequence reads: CASSLEGTNSYNEQFF. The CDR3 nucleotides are TGTGCCAGCAGCTTAGAGGGCACTAACTCCTACAATGAGCAGTTCTTC. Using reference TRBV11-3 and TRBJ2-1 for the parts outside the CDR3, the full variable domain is EAGVVQSPRYKIIEKKQPVAFWCNPISGHNTLYWYLQNLGQGPELLIRYENEEAVDDSQLPKDRFSAERLKGVDSTLKIQPAELGDSAVYLCASSLEGTNSYNEQFFGPGTRLTVL.

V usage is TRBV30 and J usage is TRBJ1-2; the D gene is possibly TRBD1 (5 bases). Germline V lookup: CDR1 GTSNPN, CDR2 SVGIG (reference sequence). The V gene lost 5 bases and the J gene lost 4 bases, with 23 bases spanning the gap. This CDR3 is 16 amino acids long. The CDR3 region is CAWGVPKRAGVYGYTF. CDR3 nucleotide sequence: TGTGCCTGGGGAGTGCCCAAACGGGCGGGGGTCTATGGCTACACCTTC.

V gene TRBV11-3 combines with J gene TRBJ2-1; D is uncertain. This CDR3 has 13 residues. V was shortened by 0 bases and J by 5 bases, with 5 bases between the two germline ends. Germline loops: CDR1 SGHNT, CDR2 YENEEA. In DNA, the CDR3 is TGTGCCAGCAGCTTAGAGGCGGACAATGAGCAGTTCTTC. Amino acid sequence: CASSLEADNEQFF.

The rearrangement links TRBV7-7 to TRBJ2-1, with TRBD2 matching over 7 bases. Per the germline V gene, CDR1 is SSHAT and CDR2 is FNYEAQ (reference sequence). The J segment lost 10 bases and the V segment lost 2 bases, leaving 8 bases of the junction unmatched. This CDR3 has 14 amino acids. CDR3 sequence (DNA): TGTGCCAGCAGCTTATCTGTGACAGCGGGGGAGCAGTTCTTC. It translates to CASSLSVTAGEQFF.

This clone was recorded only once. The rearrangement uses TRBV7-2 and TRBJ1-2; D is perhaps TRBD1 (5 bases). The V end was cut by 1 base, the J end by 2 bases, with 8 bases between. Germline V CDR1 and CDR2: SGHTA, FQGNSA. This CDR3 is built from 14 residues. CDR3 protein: CASSLGGPNYGYTF. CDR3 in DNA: TGTGCCAGCAGCTTAGGGGGACCGAACTATGGCTACACCTTC.

CDR3 coding DNA: TGTGCCAGTAATACGAAAGCAGGGGTCTTTCAGCCCCAGCATTTT. This gives the protein CASNTKAGVFQPQHF. The chain employs TRBV19 and TRBJ1-5; D possibly corresponds to TRBD1 (6 bases). The V end lost 7 bases, the J end lost 6 bases, and 19 bases lay between the germline ends. Germline CDR1 LNHDA, CDR2 SQIVND (reference sequence). This CDR3 spans 15 amino acids.

The CDR3 coding sequence is TGTGCCAGCAGCCACGAGGGGCGCGGAGCTTTCTTT. Residues: CASSHEGRGAFF. This chain uses TRBV6-5 with TRBJ1-1, with D perhaps matching TRBD1 (5 bases). Trimming removed 6 bases from V and 10 bases from J, with 15 bases in between. The CDR3 has 12 residues. Germline CDR1 reads MNHEY; CDR2 reads SVGAGI.

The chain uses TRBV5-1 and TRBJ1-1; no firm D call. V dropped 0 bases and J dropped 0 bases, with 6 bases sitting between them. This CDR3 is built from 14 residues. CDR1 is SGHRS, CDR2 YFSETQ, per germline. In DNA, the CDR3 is TGCGCCAGCAGCTTGGGGGCCATGAACACTGAAGCTTTCTTT. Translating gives CASSLGAMNTEAFF.

The CDR3 DNA reads TGCGCCAGCAGCCCGGGGACAGGGGGTTCGAACACTGAAGCTTTCTTT. Translated: CASSPGTGGSNTEAFF. This chain joins TRBV5-1 and TRBJ1-1; 11 nucleotides line up with TRBD1. V lost 4 bases, J lost 1 base, and 6 bases stayed unmatched. There are 16 residues in the CDR3. Germline V gene sequence: CDR1 SGHRS, CDR2 YFSETQ.

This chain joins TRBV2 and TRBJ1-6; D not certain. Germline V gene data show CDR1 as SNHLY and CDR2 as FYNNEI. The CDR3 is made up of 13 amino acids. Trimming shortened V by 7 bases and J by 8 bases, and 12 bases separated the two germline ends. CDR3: CASNREGDSPLHF. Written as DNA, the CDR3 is TGTGCCAGCAATAGGGAGGGAGATTCACCCCTCCACTTT.

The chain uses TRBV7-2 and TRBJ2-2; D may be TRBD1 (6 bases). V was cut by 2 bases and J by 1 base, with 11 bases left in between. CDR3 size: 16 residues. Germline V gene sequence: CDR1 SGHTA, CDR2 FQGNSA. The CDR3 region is CASSLQGLRNTGELFF. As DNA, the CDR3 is TGTGCCAGCAGCTTACAGGGGCTGCGGAACACCGGGGAGCTGTTTTTT.

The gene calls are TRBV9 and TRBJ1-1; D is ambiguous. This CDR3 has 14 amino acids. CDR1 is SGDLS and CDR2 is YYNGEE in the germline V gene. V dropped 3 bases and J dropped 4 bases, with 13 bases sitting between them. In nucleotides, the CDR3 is TGTGCCAGCAGCGCGGACCATTGGAGCACTGAAGCTTTCTTT. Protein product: CASSADHWSTEAFF.

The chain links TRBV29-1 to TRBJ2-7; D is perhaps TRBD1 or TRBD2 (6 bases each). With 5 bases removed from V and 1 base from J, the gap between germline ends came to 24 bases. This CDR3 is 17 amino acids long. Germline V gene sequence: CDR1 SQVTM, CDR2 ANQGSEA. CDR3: CSVTGADNEEGSYEQYF. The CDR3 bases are TGCAGCGTTACGGGGGCCGACAATGAGGAAGGATCCTACGAGCAGTACTTC.

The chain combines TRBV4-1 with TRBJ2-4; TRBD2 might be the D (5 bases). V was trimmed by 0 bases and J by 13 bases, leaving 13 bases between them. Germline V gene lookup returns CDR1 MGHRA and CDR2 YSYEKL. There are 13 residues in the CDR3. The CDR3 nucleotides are TGCGCCAGCAGCCAAGAGAGTCCGGGAACGCAGTACTTC. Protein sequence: CASSQESPGTQYF.

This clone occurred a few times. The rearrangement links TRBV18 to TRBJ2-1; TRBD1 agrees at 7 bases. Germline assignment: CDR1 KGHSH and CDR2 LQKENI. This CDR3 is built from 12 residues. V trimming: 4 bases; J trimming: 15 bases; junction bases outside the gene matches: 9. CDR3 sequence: CASSLLRDSLFF. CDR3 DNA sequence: TGTGCCAGCTCACTACTACGGGACAGCCTGTTCTTC.

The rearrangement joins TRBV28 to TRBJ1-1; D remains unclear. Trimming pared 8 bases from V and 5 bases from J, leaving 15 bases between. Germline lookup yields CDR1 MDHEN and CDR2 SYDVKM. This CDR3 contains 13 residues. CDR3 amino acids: CASQGLIYTEAFF. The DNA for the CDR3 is TGTGCCAGCCAAGGGTTGATATATACTGAAGCTTTCTTT. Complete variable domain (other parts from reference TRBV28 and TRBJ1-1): DVKVTQSSRYLVKRTGEKVFLECVQDMDHENMFWYRQDPGLGLRLIYFSYDVKMKEKGDIPEGYSVSREKKERFSLILESASTNQTSMYLCASQGLIYTEAFFGQGTRLTVV.

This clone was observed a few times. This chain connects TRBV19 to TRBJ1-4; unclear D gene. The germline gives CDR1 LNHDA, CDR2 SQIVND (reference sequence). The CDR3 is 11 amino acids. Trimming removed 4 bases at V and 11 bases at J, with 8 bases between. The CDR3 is CASSTTGKLFF. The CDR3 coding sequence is TGTGCCAGTAGTACGACGGGGAAACTGTTTTTT.

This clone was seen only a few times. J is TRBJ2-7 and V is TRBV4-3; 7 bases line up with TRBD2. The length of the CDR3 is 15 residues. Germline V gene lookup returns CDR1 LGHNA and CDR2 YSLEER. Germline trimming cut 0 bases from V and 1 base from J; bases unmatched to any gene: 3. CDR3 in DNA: TGCGCCAGCAGCCAAGAGAGGGGAGGGTCCTACGAGCAGTACTTC. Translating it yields CASSQERGGSYEQYF.

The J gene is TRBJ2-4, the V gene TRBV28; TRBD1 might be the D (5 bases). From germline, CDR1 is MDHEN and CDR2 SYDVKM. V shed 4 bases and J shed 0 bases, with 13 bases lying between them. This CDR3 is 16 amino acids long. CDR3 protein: CASSSTTGLAKNIQYF. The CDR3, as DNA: TGTGCCAGCAGTTCCACCACAGGTTTAGCCAAAAACATTCAGTACTTC.

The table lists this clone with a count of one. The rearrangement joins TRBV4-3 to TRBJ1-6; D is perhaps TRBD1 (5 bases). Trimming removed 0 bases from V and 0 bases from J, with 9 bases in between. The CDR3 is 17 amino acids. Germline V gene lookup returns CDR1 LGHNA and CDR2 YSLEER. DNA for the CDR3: TGCGCCAGCAGCCAAGATTGGGGGAGCTCCTATAATTCACCCCTCCACTTT. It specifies CASSQDWGSSYNSPLHF.

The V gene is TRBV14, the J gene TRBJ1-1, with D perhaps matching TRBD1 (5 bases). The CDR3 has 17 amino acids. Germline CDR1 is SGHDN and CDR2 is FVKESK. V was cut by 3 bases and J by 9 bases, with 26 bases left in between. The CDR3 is CASSHPSGGTGSSKAFF. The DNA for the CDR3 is TGTGCCAGCAGCCACCCATCCGGCGGGACGGGGAGCTCTAAAGCTTTCTTT.

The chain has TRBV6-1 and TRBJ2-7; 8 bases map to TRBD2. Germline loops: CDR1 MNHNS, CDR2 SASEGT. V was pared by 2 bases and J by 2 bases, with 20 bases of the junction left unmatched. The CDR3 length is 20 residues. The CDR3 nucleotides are TGTGCCAGCAGTGAAAGGGGGGGCCAGTTAACTAGCGGCTTCCCCTACGAGCAGTACTTC. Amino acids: CASSERGGQLTSGFPYEQYF.